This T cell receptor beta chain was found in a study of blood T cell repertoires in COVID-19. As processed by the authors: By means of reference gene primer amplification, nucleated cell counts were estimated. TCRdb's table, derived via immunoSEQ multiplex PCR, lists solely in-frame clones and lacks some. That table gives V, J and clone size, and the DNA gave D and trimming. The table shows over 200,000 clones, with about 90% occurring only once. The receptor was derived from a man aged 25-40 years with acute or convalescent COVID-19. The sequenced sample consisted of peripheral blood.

CDR3 bases: TGTGCCAGCAGCCTAAATAGGGGGCTCACTGAAGCTTTCTTT. It is translated as CASSLNRGLTEAFF. This chain links TRBV11-2 with TRBJ1-1; 7 bases are a match to TRBD1. V lost 5 bases to trimming and J lost 4 bases; unmatched junction nucleotides: 7. The V gene's germline CDR1 is SGHAT and CDR2 FQNNGV. This CDR3 is built from 14 residues.